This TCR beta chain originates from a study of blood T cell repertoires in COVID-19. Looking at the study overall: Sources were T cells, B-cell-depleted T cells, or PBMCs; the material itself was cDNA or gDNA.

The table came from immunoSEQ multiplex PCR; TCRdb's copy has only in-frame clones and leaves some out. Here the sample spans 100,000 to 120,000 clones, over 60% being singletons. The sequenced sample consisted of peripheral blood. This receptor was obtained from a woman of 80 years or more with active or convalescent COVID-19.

CDR3 sequence (DNA): TGTGCCTGGAGTGCAAATGACAGGGTAGCAAGTGGCTACACCTTC. This sequence encodes CAWSANDRVASGYTF. This chain connects TRBV30 to TRBJ1-2; TRBD1 agrees at 7 bases. The J segment lost 7 bases and the V segment lost 1 base, leaving 12 bases of the junction unmatched. CDR1 is GTSNPN, CDR2 SVGIG, per germline (reference sequence). The CDR3 has 15 residues.